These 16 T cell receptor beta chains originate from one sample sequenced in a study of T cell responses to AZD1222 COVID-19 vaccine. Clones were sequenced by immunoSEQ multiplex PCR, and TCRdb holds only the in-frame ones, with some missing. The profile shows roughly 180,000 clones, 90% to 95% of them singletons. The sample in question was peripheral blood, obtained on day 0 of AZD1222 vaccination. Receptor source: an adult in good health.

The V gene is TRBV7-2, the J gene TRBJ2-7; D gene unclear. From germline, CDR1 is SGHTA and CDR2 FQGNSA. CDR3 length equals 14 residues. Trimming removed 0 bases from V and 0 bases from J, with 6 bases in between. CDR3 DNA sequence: TGTGCCAGCAGCTTAGCAGTCAGCTCCTACGAGCAGTACTTC. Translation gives CASSLAVSSYEQYF.

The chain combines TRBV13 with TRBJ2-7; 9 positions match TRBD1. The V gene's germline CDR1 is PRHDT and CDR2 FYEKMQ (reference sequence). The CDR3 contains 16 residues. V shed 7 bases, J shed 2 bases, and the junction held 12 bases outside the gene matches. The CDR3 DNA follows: TGTGCCAGCACCCAACGGGATGGACAGGGGACCTACGAGCAGTACTTC. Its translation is CASTQRDGQGTYEQYF.

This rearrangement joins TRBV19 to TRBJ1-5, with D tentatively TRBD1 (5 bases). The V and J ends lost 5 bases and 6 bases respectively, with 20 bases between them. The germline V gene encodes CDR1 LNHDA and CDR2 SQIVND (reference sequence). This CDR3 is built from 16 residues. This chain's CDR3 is CASSYRGLPVGQPQHF. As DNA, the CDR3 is TGTGCCAGTAGTTATCGGGGACTCCCAGTGGGTCAGCCCCAGCATTTT.

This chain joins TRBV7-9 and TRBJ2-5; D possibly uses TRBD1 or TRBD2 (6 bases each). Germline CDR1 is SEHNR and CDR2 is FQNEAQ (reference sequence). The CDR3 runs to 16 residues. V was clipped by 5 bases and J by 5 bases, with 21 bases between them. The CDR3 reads CASSPSIGGLRETQYF. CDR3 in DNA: TGTGCCAGCAGCCCTAGTATTGGGGGGCTGCGGGAGACCCAGTACTTC.

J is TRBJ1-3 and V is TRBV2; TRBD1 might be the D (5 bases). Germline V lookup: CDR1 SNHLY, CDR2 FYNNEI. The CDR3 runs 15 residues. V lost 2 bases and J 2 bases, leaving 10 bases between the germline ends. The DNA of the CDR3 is TGTGCCAGCAGTGAATGGGGCCGACCTGGAAACACCATATATTTT. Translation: CASSEWGRPGNTIYF.

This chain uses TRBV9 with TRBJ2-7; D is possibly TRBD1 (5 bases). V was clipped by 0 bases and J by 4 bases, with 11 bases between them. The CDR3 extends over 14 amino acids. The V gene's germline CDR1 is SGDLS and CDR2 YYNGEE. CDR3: CASSVGQQRYEQYF. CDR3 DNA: TGTGCCAGCAGCGTAGGACAGCAGAGATACGAGCAGTACTTC.

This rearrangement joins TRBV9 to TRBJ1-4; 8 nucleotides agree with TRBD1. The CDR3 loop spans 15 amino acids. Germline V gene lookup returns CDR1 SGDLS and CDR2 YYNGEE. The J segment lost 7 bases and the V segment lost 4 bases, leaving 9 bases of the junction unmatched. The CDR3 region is CASSLTGTGGEKLFF. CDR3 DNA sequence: TGTGCCAGCAGCTTGACCGGGACAGGAGGTGAAAAACTGTTTTTT.

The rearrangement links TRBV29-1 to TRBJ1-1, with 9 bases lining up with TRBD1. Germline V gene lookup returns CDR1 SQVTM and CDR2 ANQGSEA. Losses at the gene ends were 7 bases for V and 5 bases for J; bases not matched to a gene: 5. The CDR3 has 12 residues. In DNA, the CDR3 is TGCAGCGGAAGGACAGGGGTGACTGAAGCTTTCTTT. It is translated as CSGRTGVTEAFF. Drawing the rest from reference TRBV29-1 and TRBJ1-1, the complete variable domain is SAVISQKPSRDICQRGTSLTIQCQVDSQVTMMFWYRQQPGQSLTLIATANQGSEATYESGFVIDKFPISRPNLTFSTLTVSNMSPEDSSIYLCSGRTGVTEAFFGQGTRLTVV.

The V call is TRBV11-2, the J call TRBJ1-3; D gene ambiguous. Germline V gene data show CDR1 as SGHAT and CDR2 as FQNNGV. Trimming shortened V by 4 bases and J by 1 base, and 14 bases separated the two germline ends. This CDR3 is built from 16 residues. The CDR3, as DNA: TGTGCCAGCAGCTCCCGAGTCGTGGCATCTGGAAACACCATATATTTT. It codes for CASSSRVVASGNTIYF.

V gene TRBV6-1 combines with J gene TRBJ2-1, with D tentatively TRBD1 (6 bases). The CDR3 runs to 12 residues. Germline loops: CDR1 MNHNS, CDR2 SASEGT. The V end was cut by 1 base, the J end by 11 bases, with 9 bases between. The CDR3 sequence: CASSEVGTKQFF. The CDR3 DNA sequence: TGTGCCAGCAGTGAAGTCGGGACAAAGCAGTTCTTC.

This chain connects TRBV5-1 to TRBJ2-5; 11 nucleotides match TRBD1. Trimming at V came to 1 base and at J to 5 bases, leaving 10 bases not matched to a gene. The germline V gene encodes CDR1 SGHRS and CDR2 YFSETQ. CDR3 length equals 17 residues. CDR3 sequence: CASSLPGQGENVETQYF. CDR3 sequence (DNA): TGCGCCAGCAGCTTGCCGGGACAGGGGGAAAATGTGGAGACCCAGTACTTC.

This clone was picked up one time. CDR3 DNA: TGTGTTTACCCGAACACCGGGGAGCTGTTTTTT. As protein: CVYPNTGELFF. The chain is built from TRBV28 and TRBJ2-2, with no clear D. CDR3 length: 11 amino acids. From germline, CDR1 is MDHEN and CDR2 SYDVKM.

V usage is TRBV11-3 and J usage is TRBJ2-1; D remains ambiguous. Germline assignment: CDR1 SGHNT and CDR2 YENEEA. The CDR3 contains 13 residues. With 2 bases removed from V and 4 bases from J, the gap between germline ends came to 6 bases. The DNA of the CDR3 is TGTGCCAGCAGCTTACAGTTTTACAATGAGCAGTTCTTC. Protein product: CASSLQFYNEQFF.

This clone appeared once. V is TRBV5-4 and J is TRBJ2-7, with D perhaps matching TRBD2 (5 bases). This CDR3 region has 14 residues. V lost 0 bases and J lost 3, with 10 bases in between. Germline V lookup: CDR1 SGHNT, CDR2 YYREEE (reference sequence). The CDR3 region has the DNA TGTGCCAGCAGCTTGGAAGTGGGAGACTACGAGCAGTACTTC. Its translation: CASSLEVGDYEQYF.

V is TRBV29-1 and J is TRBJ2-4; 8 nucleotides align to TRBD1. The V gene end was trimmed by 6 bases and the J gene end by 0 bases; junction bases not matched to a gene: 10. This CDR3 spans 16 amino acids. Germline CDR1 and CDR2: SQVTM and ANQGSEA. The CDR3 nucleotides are TGCAGCGTCCGGACAGGGCCGAGGCTAGCCAAAAACATTCAGTACTTC. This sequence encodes CSVRTGPRLAKNIQYF.

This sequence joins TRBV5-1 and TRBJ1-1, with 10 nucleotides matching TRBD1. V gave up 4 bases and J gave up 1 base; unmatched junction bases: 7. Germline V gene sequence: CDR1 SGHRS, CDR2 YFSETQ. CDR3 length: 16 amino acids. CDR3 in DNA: TGCGCCAGCAGCCTATTGACAGGGGGCCCGAACACTGAAGCTTTCTTT. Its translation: CASSLLTGGPNTEAFF.